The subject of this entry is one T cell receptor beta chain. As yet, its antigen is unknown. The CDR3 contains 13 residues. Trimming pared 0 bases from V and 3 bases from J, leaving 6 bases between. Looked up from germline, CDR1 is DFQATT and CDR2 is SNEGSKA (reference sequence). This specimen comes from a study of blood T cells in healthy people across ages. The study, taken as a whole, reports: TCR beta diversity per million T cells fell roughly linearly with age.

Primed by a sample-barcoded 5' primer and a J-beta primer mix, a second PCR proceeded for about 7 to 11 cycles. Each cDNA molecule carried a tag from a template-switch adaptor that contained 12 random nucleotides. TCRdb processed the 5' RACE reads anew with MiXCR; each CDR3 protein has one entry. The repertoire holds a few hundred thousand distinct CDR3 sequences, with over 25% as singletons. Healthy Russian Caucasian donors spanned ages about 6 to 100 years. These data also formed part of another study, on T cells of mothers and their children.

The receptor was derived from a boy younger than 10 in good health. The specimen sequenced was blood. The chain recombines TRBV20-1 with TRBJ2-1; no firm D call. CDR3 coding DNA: TGCAGTGCTAGAGATCTAAACTACAATGAGCAGTTCTTC. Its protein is CSARDLNYNEQFF.